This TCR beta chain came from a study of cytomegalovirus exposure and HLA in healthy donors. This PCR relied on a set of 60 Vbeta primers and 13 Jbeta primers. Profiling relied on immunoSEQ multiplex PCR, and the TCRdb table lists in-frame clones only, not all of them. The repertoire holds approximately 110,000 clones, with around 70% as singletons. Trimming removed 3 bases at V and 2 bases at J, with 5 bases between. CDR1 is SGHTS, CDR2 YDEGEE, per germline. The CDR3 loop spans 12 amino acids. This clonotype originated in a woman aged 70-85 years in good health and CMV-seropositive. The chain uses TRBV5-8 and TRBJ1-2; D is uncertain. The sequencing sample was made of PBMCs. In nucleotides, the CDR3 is TGTGCCAGCAGCTCTCCCAACTATGGCTACACCTTC. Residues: CASSSPNYGYTF.